This T cell receptor (beta chain) was observed in a study of OX40 agonist ivuxolimab in advanced cancers. Study context: Intravenous ivuxolimab at 0.01 to 10 mg/kg was given to patients every 2 weeks. Whole-study findings and limits: Some nonresponders also had low normalized T-cell clonal expansion.

A word on this clone: Antigen: not known.

Repertoires were generated with immunoSEQ multiplex PCR, while TCRdb's copy carries only in-frame clones and drops some. The table has approximately 94,000 clones, 89% seen once; the top ten hold around 0.16%. The CDR3 has 13 amino acids. V lost 2 bases and J 1 base, leaving 8 bases between the germline ends. Germline-derived CDR1 and CDR2 are SQVTM and ANQGSEA. This TCR derives from an adult with an advanced solid tumor such as melanoma, head and neck, liver or kidney cancer. The chain links TRBV29-1 to TRBJ1-2; D unresolved. Here the sequenced sample was CD4+ or CD8+ T cells sorted from blood, taken in a trial of the OX40 agonist ivuxolimab. The CDR3 coding sequence is TGCAGCGTTGAAATCAGGTTTAACTATGGCTACACCTTC. This translates into CSVEIRFNYGYTF. Full variable domain (remainder filled in from reference TRBV29-1 and TRBJ1-2): SAVISQKPSRDICQRGTSLTIQCQVDSQVTMMFWYRQQPGQSLTLIATANQGSEATYESGFVIDKFPISRPNLTFSTLTVSNMSPEDSSIYLCSVEIRFNYGYTFGSGTRLTVV.